These 27 T cell receptor beta chains originate from one sample sequenced in a study of shared clonotypes between healthy human individuals. Only in-frame clones appear in the TCRdb table, and some are missing; sequencing was by immunoSEQ multiplex PCR. The sample includes about a million clones, about 72% of them seen just once. The specimen was memory CD4+ T cells from PBMCs. Subset noted: CD45RA-negative fraction. The receptors come from a man aged 18 to 30 in good health. Some clones in this sample may be carry-over from other donors' samples.

CDR3 DNA: TGTGCCAGCAGTTTACCTGCCCCTTACGAGCAGTACTTC. Amino acid sequence: CASSLPAPYEQYF. The rearrangement links TRBV28 to TRBJ2-7; D remains unclear. The CDR3 is 13 amino acids. Trimming left V 2 bases short and J 4 bases short, with 9 bases between. CDR1 and CDR2 from the germline V gene are MDHEN and SYDVKM.

This chain uses TRBV4-3 with TRBJ2-1; unclear D gene. Germline CDR1 and CDR2: LGHNA and YSLEER. The CDR3 is made up of 12 amino acids. The V gene lost 4 bases and the J gene lost 8 bases, with 9 bases spanning the gap. The CDR3 loop is CASSREGHEQFF. The CDR3 DNA reads TGCGCCAGCAGCCGAGAAGGCCATGAGCAGTTCTTC.

The chain employs TRBV10-3 and TRBJ2-1; no definite D call. Trimming left V 5 bases short and J 5 bases short, with 4 bases between. The CDR3 runs 11 residues. CDR1 is ENHRY, CDR2 SYGVKD, per germline. CDR3 loop: CAISLDNEQFF. The CDR3, as DNA: TGTGCCATCAGTCTTGACAATGAGCAGTTCTTC.

The chain combines TRBV6-6 with TRBJ1-2; D remains unclear. The germline V and J ends were trimmed by 2 bases and 2 bases, with 12 bases remaining between them. CDR3 length: 15 amino acids. Germline loops: CDR1 MNHNY, CDR2 SVGAGI (reference sequence). In DNA, the CDR3 is TGTGCCAGCAGTTACGATGGGAACGCAAACTATGGCTACACCTTC. It is translated as CASSYDGNANYGYTF.

This clone has a single count. V usage is TRBV5-8 and J usage is TRBJ1-6; D call uncertain. This CDR3 is built from 15 residues. The V end was cut by 4 bases, the J end by 5 bases, with 13 bases between. Germline CDR1 is SGHTS and CDR2 is YDEGEE. The CDR3 coding sequence is TGTGCCAGCAGCCCCTCGGGGATAAATAATTCACCCCTCCACTTT. Protein: CASSPSGINNSPLHF.

The chain combines TRBV5-6 with TRBJ2-1; D is possibly TRBD2 (5 bases). The germline V and J ends were trimmed by 2 bases and 7 bases, with 10 bases remaining between them. This CDR3 has 13 residues. CDR1 is SGHDT and CDR2 is YYEEEE in the germline V gene. For the CDR3, the DNA is TGTGCCAGCAGCTTCGGGGTTTGGAATGAGCAGTTCTTC. As protein: CASSFGVWNEQFF.

The chain employs TRBV7-4 and TRBJ2-5; tentatively, D is TRBD1 or TRBD2 (5 bases each). From germline, CDR1 is SGHVT and CDR2 SQSDAQ. This CDR3 contains 15 residues. Trimming removed 2 bases from V and 1 base from J, with 11 bases in between. The CDR3 reads CASSLRGTLQETQYF. CDR3 bases: TGTGCCAGCAGCTTAAGAGGGACCCTCCAAGAGACCCAGTACTTC.

This sequence joins TRBV10-3 and TRBJ2-4, with a tentative D call TRBD2 (5 bases). There are 14 residues in the CDR3. The germline V and J ends were trimmed by 10 bases and 0 bases, with 13 bases remaining between them. Germline values: CDR1 ENHRY, CDR2 SYGVKD. DNA for the CDR3: TGTGCCACCGGGGAATCACGAGCCAAAAACATTCAGTACTTC. Translation gives CATGESRAKNIQYF.

The V call is TRBV12-5, the J call TRBJ2-1; TRBD2 might be the D (6 bases). Germline-derived CDR1 and CDR2 are LGHNT and FRNRAP. Trimming stripped 6 bases from V and 0 bases from J, with 9 bases between. This CDR3 is 14 amino acids long. In nucleotides, the CDR3 is TGTGCTAGTGGGGGGGGAAGCTCCTACAATGAGCAGTTCTTC. Translation gives CASGGGSSYNEQFF. The full variable domain, its missing parts supplied by reference TRBV12-5 and TRBJ2-1, is DARVTQTPRHKVTEMGQEVTMRCQPILGHNTVFWYRQTMMQGLELLAYFRNRAPLDDSGMPKDRFSAEMPDATLATLKIQPSEPRDSAVYFCASGGGSSYNEQFFGPGTRLTVL.

This clone was seen a handful of times. V gene TRBV28 combines with J gene TRBJ2-7; TRBD2 matches 13 bases. Unmatched junction bases numbered 7, after V lost 4 bases and J lost 7 bases. The CDR3 has 15 residues. Per germline, CDR1 MDHEN and CDR2 SYDVKM. The DNA for the CDR3 is TGTGCCAGCAGTTCGCGACTAGCGGGAGGCGGTGAGCAGTACTTC. Translation gives CASSSRLAGGGEQYF.

V gene TRBV28 combines with J gene TRBJ2-2; no clear D. CDR1 is MDHEN, CDR2 SYDVKM, per germline. Trimming stripped 7 bases from V and 5 bases from J, with 8 bases between. CDR3 size: 12 residues. CDR3 sequence: CASMGFTGELFF. CDR3 nucleotide sequence: TGTGCCAGCATGGGGTTTACCGGGGAGCTGTTTTTT.

The chain uses TRBV6-5 and TRBJ2-3, with TRBD2 as a possible D gene (8 bases). The V and J ends lost 5 bases and 6 bases respectively, with 15 bases between them. The germline gives CDR1 MNHEY, CDR2 SVGAGI. This CDR3 has 14 residues. CDR3 coding DNA: TGTGCCAGCAGTAGGGGGCGGGGGGCGGATACGCAGTATTTT. Translating gives CASSRGRGADTQYF.

This clone was seen a handful of times. This chain uses TRBV7-9 with TRBJ1-1; D remains ambiguous. V dropped 1 base and J dropped 3 bases, with 12 bases sitting between them. Germline lookup yields CDR1 SEHNR and CDR2 FQNEAQ (reference sequence). The CDR3 consists of 15 residues. The CDR3 protein is CASSLGGDRYTEAFF. The CDR3 DNA sequence: TGTGCCAGCAGCTTAGGCGGGGATAGGTACACTGAAGCTTTCTTT.

This clone was observed once. V and J are TRBV6-1 and TRBJ1-5; D not resolved. Germline CDR1 reads MNHNS; CDR2 reads SASEGT. Trimming removed 5 bases from V and 2 bases from J, with 7 bases in between. This CDR3 region has 13 residues. DNA of the CDR3: TGTGCCAGCAGTTGGGGTGGCAATCAGCCCCAGCATTTT. Its translation is CASSWGGNQPQHF.

The chain is built from TRBV5-5 and TRBJ2-7; possible D gene TRBD1, 8 bases. The V end was cut by 3 bases, the J end by 5 bases, with 18 bases between. The CDR3 runs to 15 residues. CDR1 SGHKS and CDR2 YYEKEE come from the germline V gene (reference sequence). CDR3 region: CASSSVQGDYDEQYF. Written as DNA, the CDR3 is TGTGCCAGCAGCTCAGTACAGGGGGACTATGACGAGCAGTACTTC.

The chain employs TRBV10-1 and TRBJ2-7; 13 bases map to TRBD2. Per the germline V gene, CDR1 is WNHNN and CDR2 is SYGVQD (reference sequence). V gave up 6 bases and J gave up 6 bases; unmatched junction bases: 8. The CDR3 is made up of 15 amino acids. CDR3 amino acids: CASSPGLAGVGEQYF. In DNA form, the CDR3 reads TGCGCCAGCAGCCCCGGACTAGCGGGGGTGGGCGAGCAGTACTTC.

The V gene is TRBV5-3, the J gene TRBJ1-4; 10 positions agree with TRBD1. TRBV5-3 has ORF status, its function being uncertain. The CDR3 runs to 16 residues. V shed 4 bases, J shed 8 bases, and the junction held 11 bases outside the gene matches. CDR3 sequence reads: CARSTFLPGQGEKLFF. DNA of the CDR3: TGTGCCAGAAGCACCTTCTTACCGGGACAGGGGGAAAAACTGTTTTTT.

This clone was detected only a few times. The chain is built from TRBV19 and TRBJ1-1; weak D call: TRBD1 (5 bases). There are 14 residues in the CDR3. Trimming removed 5 bases from V and 5 bases from J, with 15 bases in between. Germline V gene data show CDR1 as LNHDA and CDR2 as SQIVND (reference sequence). The CDR3 sequence is CASSQSGGSTEAFF. The CDR3 DNA sequence: TGTGCCAGTAGTCAGAGTGGGGGGTCGACTGAAGCTTTCTTT.

This clone came up a few times. This CDR3 is also generated by other DNA sequences in the sample. V gene TRBV7-9 combines with J gene TRBJ1-1; D is undetermined. Trimming took off 1 base at V and 2 bases at J, with 2 bases between the two ends. Germline V gives CDR1 SEHNR, CDR2 FQNEAQ (reference sequence). The CDR3 totals 12 residues. The CDR3 spells CASSLVNTEAFF. For the CDR3, the DNA is TGTGCCAGCAGCTTAGTCAACACTGAAGCTTTCTTT.

The V and J genes are TRBV9 and TRBJ2-1; 10 nucleotides agree with TRBD2. J lost 7 bases, V lost 3 bases, and 16 bases had no gene match. CDR1 and CDR2 from the germline V gene are SGDLS and YYNGEE. The CDR3 loop spans 18 amino acids. The CDR3 reads CASSAPTYTSGMVNEQFF. The CDR3, as DNA: TGTGCCAGCAGCGCCCCGACCTACACTAGCGGGATGGTAAATGAGCAGTTCTTC.

The chain links TRBV18 to TRBJ2-4; the match to TRBD1 covers 11 bases. Germline V lookup: CDR1 KGHSH, CDR2 LQKENI. This CDR3 region has 15 residues. V trimming: 3 bases; J trimming: 12 bases; junction bases outside the gene matches: 10. The CDR3 sequence: CASSPPGQGASRQYF. The CDR3 bases are TGTGCCAGCTCACCCCCCGGACAGGGGGCTTCGCGTCAGTACTTC. Full variable domain (rest looked up from reference TRBV18 and TRBJ2-4): NAGVMQNPRHLVRRRGQEARLRCSPMKGHSHVYWYRQLPEEGLKFMVYLQKENIIDESGMPKERFSAEFPKEGPSILRIQQVVRGDSAAYFCASSPPGQGASRQYFGAGTRLSVL.

The DNA of the CDR3 is TGTGCCAGCAGTGAAGCATATAGGAGGACAACTAATGAAAAACTGTTTTTT. Translated: CASSEAYRRTTNEKLFF. The V gene is TRBV6-1, the J gene TRBJ1-4, with D unclear. CDR3 size: 17 residues. Trimming cost V 0 bases and J 0 bases, with 11 bases left between them. The germline CDR1 and CDR2 sequences are MNHNS and SASEGT.

This clone has just one count. V gene TRBV5-1 combines with J gene TRBJ1-2, with D possibly being TRBD1 (5 bases). V lost 0 bases, J lost 8 bases, and 17 bases lay in between. CDR3 length: 15 amino acids. Germline V gives CDR1 SGHRS, CDR2 YFSETQ. CDR3 sequence reads: CASSLVGGDLKGYTF. DNA of the CDR3: TGCGCCAGCAGCTTGGTTGGAGGGGACCTTAAAGGCTACACCTTC.

The genes are TRBV13 and TRBJ1-1; no reliable D call. Germline values: CDR1 PRHDT, CDR2 FYEKMQ (reference sequence). The CDR3 has 15 residues. Trimming left V 1 base short and J 6 bases short, with 15 bases between. The CDR3 coding sequence is TGTGCCAGCAGCTTAGTGGCATCTAGTTGGGCTGAAGCTTTCTTT. Translated, it gives CASSLVASSWAEAFF. The entire variable domain, with the rest obtained from reference TRBV13 and TRBJ1-1, is as follows: AAGVIQSPRHLIKEKRETATLKCYPIPRHDTVYWYQQGPGQDPQFLISFYEKMQSDKGSIPDRFSAQQFSDYHSELNMSSLELGDSALYFCASSLVASSWAEAFFGQGTRLTVV.

The chain recombines TRBV7-9 with TRBJ1-1, with D possibly being TRBD1 (5 bases). The CDR3 runs to 15 residues. CDR1 SEHNR and CDR2 FQNEAQ come from the germline V gene (reference sequence). The V gene lost 4 bases and the J gene lost 2 bases, with 14 bases spanning the gap. The CDR3, as DNA: TGTGCCAGCAGCTATGGGGCCGGATTCAACACTGAAGCTTTCTTT. It specifies CASSYGAGFNTEAFF. Variable domain in full (rest from reference TRBV7-9 and TRBJ1-1): DTGVSQNPRHKITKRGQNVTFRCDPISEHNRLYWYRQTLGQGPEFLTYFQNEAQLEKSRLLSDRFSAERPKGSFSTLEIQRTEQGDSAMYLCASSYGAGFNTEAFFGQGTRLTVV.

The chain carries TRBV21-1 and TRBJ2-5; the DNA was not compared with TRBD2, the D call given in the table. TRBV21-1 has pseudogene status. This CDR3 contains 15 residues. The CDR3 is CASNRDNAFQETQYF. The CDR3 DNA is TGTGCCAGCAACCGGGATAACGCTTTCCAAGAGACCCAGTACTTC.

In its sample, this clone was seen a few times. The rearrangement links TRBV6-1 to TRBJ1-1, with TRBD1 as a possible D gene (5 bases). The CDR3 runs 14 residues. In germline, CDR1 is MNHNS, CDR2 SASEGT. Trimming removed 2 bases at V and 0 bases at J, with 7 bases between. CDR3 amino acids: CASSESRVNTEAFF. The CDR3 region has the DNA TGTGCCAGCAGTGAAAGCAGGGTGAACACTGAAGCTTTCTTT.